This TCR beta chain was found in a study of T-cell memory formation after mild COVID-19. Findings and limits, study-wide: Contracting CD8+ clones were enriched in EMRA, CD4+ mainly in CM and EM. Clones shrinking from day 15 to 85 showed even CD4/CD8 mixes; later expanders tilted CD4+. Pre-infection memory showed some responding clones, and this suggested that cross-reactive memory joined.

This clonotype was seen a few times. What it recognizes is unknown. TCR alpha and TCR beta cDNA libraries carrying sample barcodes and UMIs came from 5'RACE with constant-segment primers. TCRdb ran MiXCR on the 5' RACE reads and lists one entry per CDR3 protein. Altogether 200,000 or so distinct CDR3 sequences are present, about 17% being singletons, with the ten largest covering 2% to 3%. After removal of 4 bases from V and 6 bases from J, the junction contained 10 bases not matched to a gene. Germline lookup yields CDR1 DFQATT and CDR2 SNEGSKA (reference sequence). The CDR3 runs to 15 residues. The chain employs TRBV20-1 and TRBJ1-5, with 9 bases fitting TRBD1. This clonotype was obtained from an adult woman who had mild COVID-19 (a few samples of this study predate the infection). Cell type and time point are not known. The source material was PBMCs or a T cell subset sorted from them (not recorded which). CDR3 nucleotides: TGCAGTGCTACGGACAGGGGAGGGGTAGGTCAGCCCCAGCATTTT. Its protein product is CSATDRGGVGQPQHF.